The next 32 T cell receptor beta chains were all read from a single sample in a study of blood T cell repertoires in COVID-19 (dated by TCRdb to 2020 to 2021). Libraries came from the immunoSEQ multiplex PCR assay. TCRdb re-hosts the immuneACCESS table, in-frame sequences only. Its copies lack some clones; in the studies checked, an unresolved V gene accounts for under half of them, and the cause for the rest is not known. The sample has more than 80,000 clones on record, roughly four fifths of them singletons. 6% to 7.5% of the sample belongs to the ten largest clones. The sequenced sample was peripheral blood. Receptors originate from a man between 45 and 60 years old with active or convalescent COVID-19.

The chain is built from TRBV6-2 or TRBV6-3 and TRBJ2-5; TRBD2 aligns across 8 bases. The CDR3 is made up of 15 amino acids. Per the germline V gene, CDR1 is MNHEY and CDR2 is SVGEGT. V lost 6 bases, J lost 3 bases, and 9 bases stayed unmatched. CDR3 DNA sequence: TGTGCCAGCAGCTCAGCGGGGGCCGGGGAAGAGACCCAGTACTTC. It translates to CASSSAGAGEETQYF.

The chain combines TRBV6-2 or TRBV6-3 with TRBJ2-3, with D perhaps matching TRBD1 (6 bases). CDR3 length equals 17 residues. The germline V and J ends were trimmed by 2 bases and 0 bases, with 15 bases remaining between them. CDR1 is MNHEY, CDR2 SVGEGT, per germline. For the CDR3, the DNA is TGTGCCAGCAGTTACCTCACAGGGCAGACTAGCACAGATACGCAGTATTTT. Protein sequence: CASSYLTGQTSTDTQYF.

The DNA of the CDR3 is TGTGCCAGCAGGACCCGTGCGGGAGATCAGCCCCAGCATTTT. This sequence encodes CASRTRAGDQPQHF. The chain links TRBV5-6 to TRBJ1-5, with D hard to call. Trimming removed 5 bases from V and 5 bases from J, with 14 bases in between. Germline V gene data show CDR1 as SGHDT and CDR2 as YYEEEE. This CDR3 comprises 14 residues.

This clone was recorded once. This chain connects TRBV11-2 to TRBJ1-3, with no clear D. V was clipped by 0 bases and J by 4 bases, with 13 bases between them. Germline lookup yields CDR1 SGHAT and CDR2 FQNNGV. The CDR3 length is 16 residues. The CDR3 sequence: CASSLDPPPGGNTIYF. The CDR3 coding sequence is TGTGCCAGCAGCTTAGATCCCCCCCCGGGGGGAAACACCATATATTTT.

In DNA, the CDR3 is TGTGCCAGCAGAGGGGAGGGTTCTGGGGCCAACGTCCTGACTTTC. It codes for CASRGEGSGANVLTF. The chain has TRBV5-8 and TRBJ2-6; 7 bases match TRBD2. The V gene's germline CDR1 is SGHTS and CDR2 YDEGEE. The V segment lost 5 bases and the J segment 1 base; nucleotides outside the gene matches: 3. This CDR3 spans 15 amino acids.

The chain uses TRBV30 and TRBJ2-5; 11 bases agree with TRBD1. CDR1 and CDR2 from the germline V gene are GTSNPN and SVGIG (reference sequence). The junction had 5 bases not matched to a gene; V was cut back by 3 bases and J by 5 bases. CDR3 size: 14 residues. For the CDR3, the DNA is TGTGCCTGGAGGGGGACAGGGGGTACGGAGACCCAGTACTTC. Protein product: CAWRGTGGTETQYF.

The rearrangement links TRBV6-1 to TRBJ2-1; 10 nucleotides align to TRBD1. With V trimmed by 3 bases and J by 7 bases, 9 bases remained unmatched. The CDR3 contains 16 residues. Germline V gene data show CDR1 as MNHNS and CDR2 as SASEGT. The CDR3 spells CASSERGQGFGNEQFF. CDR3 DNA sequence: TGTGCCAGCAGTGAGAGGGGACAGGGGTTCGGTAATGAGCAGTTCTTC.

V and J are TRBV19 and TRBJ1-1, with D hard to call. The CDR3 is 13 amino acids. CDR1 LNHDA and CDR2 SQIVND come from the germline V gene (reference sequence). The V end was cut by 7 bases, the J end by 3 bases, with 12 bases between. CDR3 amino acids: CASKRGPYTEAFF. CDR3 sequence (DNA): TGTGCCAGTAAGAGAGGGCCCTACACTGAAGCTTTCTTT.

This clone appeared a few times. The V gene is TRBV7-2, the J gene TRBJ1-6; weak D call: TRBD1 (5 bases). CDR3 size: 19 residues. Germline-derived CDR1 and CDR2 are SGHTA and FQGNSA. The ends were cut back, 7 bases at V and 0 bases at J, with 22 bases in the middle. DNA for the CDR3: TGTGCCAGCAACTTTCGGCCCCAAAACAGGTTCTCCTATAATTCACCCCTCCACTTT. It yields the protein CASNFRPQNRFSYNSPLHF.

This CDR3 is CASSINGHNTDTQYF. For the CDR3, the DNA is TGTGCCAGTAGTATCAATGGACATAACACAGATACGCAGTATTTT. The chain links TRBV19 to TRBJ2-3; the D gene is possibly TRBD1 (5 bases). Trimming took off 3 bases at V and 2 bases at J, with 12 bases between the two ends. Germline V gene sequence: CDR1 LNHDA, CDR2 SQIVND (reference sequence). This CDR3 spans 15 amino acids.

The chain combines TRBV10-3 with TRBJ1-6; 9 bases fit TRBD1. J gave up 5 bases and V 4 bases, and 3 bases lay outside the gene matches. CDR1 and CDR2 (germline): ENHRY, SYGVKD. This CDR3 region has 15 residues. The CDR3 region is CAISGDRANNSPLHF. The CDR3 DNA reads as TGTGCCATCAGTGGGGACAGGGCGAATAATTCACCCCTCCACTTT.

This clone has a handful of counts. The rearrangement links TRBV7-8 to TRBJ2-2; the D gene is possibly TRBD2 (5 bases). Germline lookup yields CDR1 SGHVS and CDR2 FQNEAQ. This CDR3 is 17 amino acids long. Trimming cost V 1 base and J 4 bases, with 16 bases left between them. CDR3 region: CASSLGSAIATTGELFF. In DNA, the CDR3 is TGTGCCAGCAGCTTAGGGTCAGCGATAGCGACCACCGGGGAGCTGTTTTTT.

V is TRBV25-1 and J is TRBJ2-6; possible D gene TRBD1, 6 bases. V dropped 6 bases and J dropped 3 bases, with 12 bases sitting between them. CDR3 length: 15 residues. The germline CDR1 and CDR2 sequences are MGHDK and SYGVNS. The CDR3 DNA is TGTGCCAGCAGCCCCGGACAGCTTGGGGCCAACGTCCTGACTTTC. Protein product: CASSPGQLGANVLTF.

The chain carries TRBV15 and TRBJ2-7; unclear D gene. V lost 5 bases and J 3 bases, leaving 14 bases between the germline ends. CDR1 and CDR2 from the germline V gene are LNHNV and YYDKDF (reference sequence). There are 14 residues in the CDR3. The CDR3 is CATSHSDSLYEQYF. The CDR3 region has the DNA TGTGCCACCAGCCACTCCGATAGCCTCTACGAGCAGTACTTC.

The chain carries TRBV5-4 and TRBJ2-4, with 8 bases fitting TRBD2. Germline trimming cut 2 bases from V and 7 bases from J; bases unmatched to any gene: 5. The CDR3 is made up of 14 amino acids. Germline assignment: CDR1 SGHNT and CDR2 YYREEE (reference sequence). Written as DNA, the CDR3 is TGTGCCAGCAGCTTCGCGGGACTAGGCAACATTCAGTACTTC. Protein: CASSFAGLGNIQYF.

The chain employs TRBV3-1 (or the pseudogene TRBV3-2) and TRBJ2-7; 7 bases are shared with TRBD1. This CDR3 contains 14 residues. The V gene's germline CDR1 is LGHDT and CDR2 YNNKEL (reference sequence). Losses at the gene ends were 3 bases for V and 7 bases for J; bases not matched to a gene: 9. CDR3: CASSQRQGSEEQYF. The CDR3 DNA reads TGTGCCAGCAGCCAGCGACAGGGCTCAGAAGAGCAGTACTTC.

This rearrangement joins TRBV19 to TRBJ1-5; D is perhaps TRBD1 (6 bases). The length of the CDR3 is 15 residues. Germline V lookup: CDR1 LNHDA, CDR2 SQIVND (reference sequence). V lost 1 base to trimming and J lost 2 bases, with 9 bases between them. DNA of the CDR3: TGTGCCAGTAGTATAGGGGCAGGGGGCAATCAGCCCCAGCATTTT. This gives the protein CASSIGAGGNQPQHF.

This clone was observed a handful of times. V and J are TRBV25-1 and TRBJ2-3; 9 bases map to TRBD2. Germline V gene sequence: CDR1 MGHDK, CDR2 SYGVNS. With V trimmed by 3 bases and J by 6 bases, 13 bases remained unmatched. CDR3 size: 17 residues. The CDR3 loop is CASSDRLAGHLRDTQYF. CDR3 coding DNA: TGTGCCAGCAGTGACCGGCTAGCGGGGCACCTAAGGGATACGCAGTATTTT.

The rearrangement uses TRBV14 and TRBJ2-2; 11 nucleotides align to TRBD1. V was clipped by 4 bases and J by 6 bases; unmatched bases: 4. There are 15 residues in the CDR3. Germline V gene lookup returns CDR1 SGHDN and CDR2 FVKESK. This CDR3 is CASSLDRGRSGELFF. CDR3 coding DNA: TGTGCCAGCAGCCTGGACAGGGGGCGTTCCGGGGAGCTGTTTTTT. Using reference TRBV14 and TRBJ2-2 for the parts outside the CDR3, the full variable domain is EAGVTQFPSHSVIEKGQTVTLRCDPISGHDNLYWYRRVMGKEIKFLLHFVKESKQDESGMPNNRFLAERTGGTYSTLKVQPAELEDSGVYFCASSLDRGRSGELFFGEGSRLTVL.

The chain combines TRBV10-3 with TRBJ1-6; the match to TRBD1 covers 10 bases. Germline V gene data show CDR1 as ENHRY and CDR2 as SYGVKD. Germline trimming cut 10 bases from V and 5 bases from J; bases unmatched to any gene: 2. This CDR3 is built from 13 residues. CDR3 region: CATGTGDNSPLHF. The CDR3 nucleotides are TGTGCCACCGGGACAGGGGATAATTCACCCCTCCACTTT.

This sequence joins TRBV27 and TRBJ2-2; 12 bases line up with TRBD1. The CDR3 runs 17 residues. The germline V gene encodes CDR1 MNHEY and CDR2 SMNVEV (reference sequence). The V segment lost 6 bases and the J segment 0 bases; nucleotides outside the gene matches: 5. The CDR3 DNA is TGTGCCAGCAGCACCGGGACAGGGGGCGCGAACACCGGGGAGCTGTTTTTT. This encodes CASSTGTGGANTGELFF.

The genes are TRBV5-1 and TRBJ1-1, with D unclear. Trimming left V 0 bases short and J 0 bases short, with 6 bases between. This CDR3 region has 14 residues. Germline loops: CDR1 SGHRS, CDR2 YFSETQ. The CDR3: CASSLEAVNTEAFF. Written as DNA, the CDR3 is TGCGCCAGCAGCTTGGAAGCTGTGAACACTGAAGCTTTCTTT.

The V gene is TRBV11-2, the J gene TRBJ2-5; TRBD1 aligns across 9 bases. The V segment lost 5 bases and the J segment 4 bases; nucleotides outside the gene matches: 8. This CDR3 is 15 amino acids long. CDR1 and CDR2 from the germline V gene are SGHAT and FQNNGV. The CDR3 here is CASSIGTGIAETQYF. The CDR3 nucleotides read TGTGCCAGCAGCATAGGGACAGGGATCGCAGAGACCCAGTACTTC. The full variable domain, its missing parts supplied by reference TRBV11-2 and TRBJ2-5, is EAGVAQSPRYKIIEKRQSVAFWCNPISGHATLYWYQQILGQGPKLLIQFQNNGVVDDSQLPKDRFSAERLKGVDSTLKIQPAKLEDSAVYLCASSIGTGIAETQYFGPGTRLLVL.

The V call is TRBV3-1 (or the pseudogene TRBV3-2), the J call TRBJ2-7, with D maybe TRBD1 (6 bases). V lost 1 base to trimming and J lost 2 bases, with 6 bases between them. Germline CDR1 and CDR2: LGHDT and YNNKEL (reference sequence). The CDR3 has 13 residues. CDR3 sequence (DNA): TGTGCCAGCAGCCAAGCAGGGGCCTACGAGCAGTACGTC. It encodes CASSQAGAYEQYV.

This chain uses TRBV6-5 with TRBJ1-2, with 7 bases fitting TRBD1. CDR1 and CDR2 (germline): MNHEY, SVGAGI. This CDR3 region has 15 residues. The J segment lost 6 bases and the V segment lost 4 bases, leaving 11 bases of the junction unmatched. CDR3 DNA: TGTGCCAGCAGTTTCCGACAGGGATCATATAATGGCTACACCTTC. Translation: CASSFRQGSYNGYTF.

Remarks on this clone: The germline gene is not matched at one end of the junction; a read error may be the cause. The chain employs TRBV7-8 and TRBJ1-6; no clear D gene. The CDR3 has 14 residues. Looked up from germline, CDR1 is SGHVS and CDR2 is FQNEAQ. The DNA of the CDR3 is TGTGCCAGCAGCTTAGTATCGGGAAATTCGCCCCTCCACTTT. Amino acid sequence: CASSLVSGNSPLHF.

The V and J genes are TRBV29-1 and TRBJ2-7, with D tentatively TRBD1 (5 bases). V lost 3 bases and J lost 6, with 15 bases in between. The CDR3 runs 13 residues. Germline CDR1 is SQVTM and CDR2 is ANQGSEA. CDR3 nucleotide sequence: TGCAGCGTTGATCTGGGCCAGGGCGTCGAGCAGTACTTC. Its translation is CSVDLGQGVEQYF.

Many counts were recorded for this clone. CDR3 sequence reads: CASSLQGGSTEAFF. CDR3 sequence (DNA): TGCGCCAGCAGCTTACAGGGGGGAAGCACTGAAGCTTTCTTT. The chain is built from TRBV5-1 and TRBJ1-1; 8 nucleotides align to TRBD1. V was clipped by 2 bases and J by 4 bases; unmatched bases: 4. Germline CDR1 SGHRS, CDR2 YFSETQ. This CDR3 region has 14 residues.

This chain joins TRBV4-3 and TRBJ1-5; D remains ambiguous. This CDR3 region has 13 residues. Germline-derived CDR1 and CDR2 are LGHNA and YSLEER. The V end was cut by 0 bases, the J end by 5 bases, with 5 bases between. CDR3 protein: CASSQDSDQPQHF. The CDR3 DNA is TGCGCCAGCAGCCAAGATTCAGATCAGCCCCAGCATTTT.

This chain uses TRBV6-1 with TRBJ2-5, with 7 nucleotides matching TRBD2. This CDR3 is built from 13 residues. The J segment lost 5 bases and the V segment lost 3 bases, leaving 3 bases of the junction unmatched. The germline V gene encodes CDR1 MNHNS and CDR2 SASEGT. CDR3 bases: TGTGCCAGCAGTGAGGGGGGGTCGGAGACCCAGTACTTC. Protein sequence: CASSEGGSETQYF.

The chain couples TRBV24-1 to TRBJ1-5; D not certain. Germline V gene data show CDR1 as KGHDR and CDR2 as SFDVKD. CDR3 length: 13 residues. Trimming removed 6 bases at V and 0 bases at J, with 5 bases between. CDR3 sequence: CATSTSSNQPQHF. CDR3 nucleotide sequence: TGTGCCACCAGTACAAGTAGCAATCAGCCCCAGCATTTT.

The chain joins TRBV5-1 to TRBJ2-5, with 7 positions matching TRBD1. V lost 0 bases and J lost 2; bases outside the gene matches: 7. The germline V gene has CDR1 SGHRS and CDR2 YFSETQ. The CDR3 runs to 16 residues. The CDR3 DNA is TGCGCCAGCAGCTTGGTCCCTTTGACAGGGCAAGAGACCCAGTACTTC. This codes for CASSLVPLTGQETQYF. The full variable domain, rest sourced from reference TRBV5-1 and TRBJ2-5, is KAGVTQTPRYLIKTRGQQVTLSCSPISGHRSVSWYQQTPGQGLQFLFEYFSETQRNKGNFPGRFSGRQFSNSRSEMNVSTLELGDSALYLCASSLVPLTGQETQYFGPGTRLLVL.